The source of this T cell receptor (beta chain) is a study of CD8 T cells in Susac syndrome. Study context: Patients with Susac syndrome were therapy-naive, taking corticosteroids, with some also receiving intravenous immunoglobulin, or taking intravenous immunoglobulin alone at the time their blood was drawn.

There are 19 residues in the CDR3. Germline V gene data show CDR1 as KGHSH and CDR2 as LQKENI. V lost 5 bases, J lost 7 bases, and 18 bases stayed unmatched. Random-hexamer reverse transcription was applied to about 0.5 to 1 ug RNA. Across 54 Vbeta and 13 Jbeta, TCR beta CDR3 was amplified with immunoSEQ multiplex PCR. TCRdb reprocessed the immunoSEQ multiplex PCR reads with MiXCR, giving one entry per CDR3 protein. The table lists more than 150,000 distinct CDR3 sequences, approximately 94% of them singletons, with 0.075% to 0.1% in the top ten. Susac syndrome patients met recently defined diagnostic criteria for definite or probable disease. Negative isolation yielded CD8+ and CD4+ T cells; FACS enriched TEMRA cells.

Sequencing was performed on CD4+ T cells from PBMCs. The receptor was derived from a human donor with Susac syndrome. V and J are TRBV18 and TRBJ2-1, with TRBD2 matching over 12 bases. This CDR3 reads CASSTPSGGANVGPNEQFF. The DNA for the CDR3 is TGTGCCAGCTCAACTCCTAGCGGGGGGGCCAACGTAGGGCCAAATGAGCAGTTCTTC.